This T cell receptor (beta chain) was retrieved from a study of T cell responses to AZD1222 COVID-19 vaccine. The method was immunoSEQ multiplex PCR; TCRdb's version includes in-frame clones alone and lacks a portion of them. The repertoire holds more than 110,000 clones, with 80% to 90% as singletons. V was clipped by 0 bases and J by 4 bases, with 13 bases between them. This CDR3 is 15 amino acids long. From germline, CDR1 is GTSNPN and CDR2 SVGIG (reference sequence). The J gene is TRBJ1-5, the V gene TRBV30, with unresolved D. The receptor comes from an adult in good health. Material: peripheral blood, obtained on day 0 of AZD1222 vaccination. Here the CDR3 DNA reads TGTGCCTGGAGTGTACTGGGCGGGAGGAATCAGCCCCAGCATTTT. This sequence encodes CAWSVLGGRNQPQHF. Variable domain in full (rest from reference TRBV30 and TRBJ1-5): SQTIHQWPATLVQPVGSPLSLECTVEGTSNPNLYWYRQAAGRGLQLLFYSVGIGQISSEVPQNLSASRPQDRQFILSSKKLLLSDSGFYLCAWSVLGGRNQPQHFGDGTRLSIL.